The 20 T cell receptor beta chains reported below all come from one sample, sequenced in a study of tumor-infiltrating lymphocytes in localized non-small cell lung cancer. TCRdb keeps only in-frame clones here, not all; method: immunoSEQ multiplex PCR. The table records over 15,000 clones, roughly 71% of them present only once. The specimen sequenced was lung tumor tissue. The source of these receptors is a human donor with non-small cell lung cancer.

The rearrangement links TRBV7-2 to TRBJ2-3; TRBD1 agrees at 9 bases. V shed 5 bases and J 4 bases; nucleotides not matched to a gene: 4. The CDR3 sequence is 14 residues long. In germline, CDR1 is SGHTA, CDR2 FQGNSA. CDR3 nucleotides: TGTGCCAGCAGCCTGGGACAGGGCGCAGATACGCAGTATTTT. It encodes CASSLGQGADTQYF.

This clone appeared once. The chain couples TRBV30 to TRBJ1-4, with D uncertain. Germline V lookup: CDR1 GTSNPN, CDR2 SVGIG (reference sequence). This CDR3 has 15 amino acids. Trimming cost V 3 bases and J 7 bases, with 18 bases left between them. The DNA of the CDR3 is TGTGCCTGGAGCCCCCTCTCCACACGGGGTGAAAAACTGTTTTTT. Its protein product is CAWSPLSTRGEKLFF.

V gene TRBV7-9 combines with J gene TRBJ2-7; 10 positions match TRBD1. CDR3 size: 13 residues. Germline CDR1 is SEHNR and CDR2 is FQNEAQ (reference sequence). V dropped 5 bases and J dropped 7; count of bases not matched to a gene: 5. CDR3 in DNA: TGTGCCAGCAGCGGGACAGGGGCGGGGGAGCAGTACTTC. Translated, it gives CASSGTGAGEQYF.

This clone was recorded once. The rearrangement links TRBV5-1 to TRBJ2-5, with D tentatively TRBD2 (5 bases). Germline V gene sequence: CDR1 SGHRS, CDR2 YFSETQ. The CDR3 is made up of 13 amino acids. Trimming pared 4 bases from V and 3 bases from J, leaving 10 bases between. The CDR3 is CASSRGTEETQYF. DNA of the CDR3: TGCGCCAGCAGCCGGGGAACCGAAGAGACCCAGTACTTC.

The CDR3 protein is CASSVSGYTGELFF. CDR3 nucleotides: TGTGCCAGTAGTGTTAGCGGCTACACCGGGGAGCTGTTTTTT. The V and J genes are TRBV19 and TRBJ2-2; D is perhaps TRBD2 (6 bases). In germline, CDR1 is LNHDA, CDR2 SQIVND (reference sequence). V was cut by 5 bases and J by 3 bases, with 10 bases left in between. The CDR3 length is 14 residues.

V and J are TRBV29-1 and TRBJ1-1; no clear D gene. Deletions cut 0 bases from V and 10 bases from J, with 3 bases between. The CDR3 has 9 amino acids. Germline lookup yields CDR1 SQVTM and CDR2 ANQGSEA. CDR3 sequence reads: CSVEEGAFF. The CDR3 bases are TGCAGCGTTGAAGAGGGAGCTTTCTTT.

This clone is large in the sample. The genes are TRBV10-3 and TRBJ2-1; tentatively, D is TRBD2 (7 bases). CDR1 is ENHRY and CDR2 is SYGVKD in the germline V gene. There are 17 residues in the CDR3. V lost 5 bases, J lost 2 bases, and 19 bases lay in between. CDR3 sequence (DNA): TGTGCCATCAGTATGACAGGTGGGAGGGGTGCCTACAATGAGCAGTTCTTC. It yields the protein CAISMTGGRGAYNEQFF.

J is TRBJ2-5 and V is TRBV7-8; D is perhaps TRBD2 (6 bases). Trimming took 4 bases from V and 2 from J, leaving 14 bases between them. This CDR3 has 15 amino acids. CDR1 SGHVS and CDR2 FQNEAQ come from the germline V gene. For the CDR3, the DNA is TGTGCCAGCAGCTCCGCCCTAGCGACACAAGAGACCCAGTACTTC. Its translation is CASSSALATQETQYF.

The V gene is TRBV18, the J gene TRBJ1-2; 7 positions agree with TRBD1. The CDR3 spans 15 residues. J lost 2 bases, V lost 0 bases, and 3 bases had no gene match. The germline CDR1 and CDR2 sequences are KGHSH and LQKENI. The CDR3: CASSPPGQKNYGYTF. CDR3 nucleotides: TGTGCCAGCTCACCACCGGGACAGAAGAACTATGGCTACACCTTC.

The chain joins TRBV5-1 to TRBJ2-1, with 9 nucleotides matching TRBD2. The J segment lost 1 base and the V segment lost 4 bases, leaving 6 bases of the junction unmatched. There are 16 residues in the CDR3. Per the germline V gene, CDR1 is SGHRS and CDR2 is YFSETQ. The CDR3 region has the DNA TGCGCCAGCAGCGTTCGACTAGCGGATTCCTACAATGAGCAGTTCTTC. This codes for CASSVRLADSYNEQFF.

The sample holds a few counts of this clone. The rearrangement joins TRBV7-2 to TRBJ1-1; D may be TRBD1 (5 bases). This CDR3 is 15 amino acids long. The germline CDR1 and CDR2 sequences are SGHTA and FQGNSA. V shed 8 bases and J shed 0 bases, with 16 bases lying between them. CDR3: CASGVQGSMNTEAFF. For the CDR3, the DNA is TGTGCCAGCGGCGTTCAGGGCTCCATGAACACTGAAGCTTTCTTT. The entire variable domain, with the rest obtained from reference TRBV7-2 and TRBJ1-1, is as follows: GAGVSQSPSNKVTEKGKDVELRCDPISGHTALYWYRQSLGQGLEFLIYFQGNSAPDKSGLPSDRFSAERTGGSVSTLTIQRTQQEDSAVYLCASGVQGSMNTEAFFGQGTRLTVV.

CDR3 DNA sequence: TGTGCCAGCAGCTTATACGGGGTTGGCACTGAGCAGTTCTTC. Translating it yields CASSLYGVGTEQFF. The chain is built from TRBV11-2 and TRBJ2-1; D may be TRBD2 (5 bases). The CDR3 is made up of 14 amino acids. CDR1 is SGHAT and CDR2 is FQNNGV in the germline V gene. V dropped 2 bases and J dropped 9 bases, with 14 bases sitting between them.

In its sample, this clone was seen a few times. V gene TRBV5-4 combines with J gene TRBJ2-2, with TRBD2 as a possible D gene (5 bases). The CDR3 has 15 residues. V lost 3 bases, J lost 0 bases, and 9 bases lay in between. The germline gives CDR1 SGHNT, CDR2 YYREEE (reference sequence). The CDR3 nucleotides are TGTGCCAGCAGCTCCTTAGCGCCGAACACCGGGGAGCTGTTTTTT. This translates into CASSSLAPNTGELFF.

This clone is judged medium-sized. The genes are TRBV5-6 and TRBJ1-2, with a possible D match to TRBD1 (6 bases). The germline gives CDR1 SGHDT, CDR2 YYEEEE. The CDR3 extends over 13 amino acids. V lost 1 base and J lost 8, with 12 bases in between. As DNA, the CDR3 is TGTGCCAGCAGCTTGTTACAGGGCGAAGGCTACACCTTC. This encodes CASSLLQGEGYTF.

This clone was observed a single time. The chain carries TRBV7-9 and TRBJ1-2; no clear D gene. The CDR3 extends over 14 amino acids. The germline gives CDR1 SEHNR, CDR2 FQNEAQ (reference sequence). Trimming stripped 3 bases from V and 2 bases from J, with 10 bases between. The CDR3 region is CASSLRDYNYGYTF. CDR3 DNA sequence: TGTGCCAGCAGCTTGAGGGATTACAACTATGGCTACACCTTC.

This rearrangement joins TRBV9 to TRBJ1-3; no clear D gene. The CDR3 has 14 residues. V shed 0 bases and J shed 4 bases, with 8 bases lying between them. Germline values: CDR1 SGDLS, CDR2 YYNGEE. CDR3 amino acids: CASSVEGAGNTIYF. The CDR3 bases are TGTGCCAGCAGCGTAGAGGGTGCGGGAAACACCATATATTTT.

V gene TRBV12-5 combines with J gene TRBJ2-1; D is possibly TRBD1 (5 bases). Germline loops: CDR1 LGHNT, CDR2 FRNRAP. With 0 bases removed from V and 5 bases from J, the gap between germline ends came to 5 bases. This CDR3 is 13 amino acids long. The CDR3 is CASGLVQDNEQFF. In DNA form, the CDR3 reads TGTGCTAGTGGTTTGGTACAGGACAATGAGCAGTTCTTC.

The chain carries TRBV25-1 and TRBJ1-1; D remains unclear. Germline-derived CDR1 and CDR2 are MGHDK and SYGVNS. The V end was cut by 6 bases, the J end by 6 bases, with 11 bases between. The CDR3 spans 12 residues. For the CDR3, the DNA is TGTGCCAGCAGCCTTTTCGGGGCTGAAGCTTTCTTT. Protein product: CASSLFGAEAFF.

The J gene is TRBJ2-2, the V gene TRBV12-2; the tabulated D call, TRBD2, remains unverified against the DNA. TRBV12-2 is designated a pseudogene. CDR3 length equals 15 residues. The CDR3 bases are TGTGCAAGTCGCGGACTAGCGGGAGGCACCGGGGAGCTGTTTTTT. Translating gives CASRGLAGGTGELFF.

The chain employs TRBV6-5 and TRBJ2-5; TRBD1 matches at 9 bases. The CDR3 runs 14 residues. The V gene's germline CDR1 is MNHEY and CDR2 SVGAGI. V dropped 5 bases and J dropped 4; count of bases not matched to a gene: 5. The CDR3 protein is CASSRTGGSETQYF. The CDR3 bases are TGTGCCAGCAGTCGAACAGGGGGCTCAGAGACCCAGTACTTC.